Listed below are T cell receptor beta chains from one sample, sequenced in a study of cytomegalovirus exposure and HLA in healthy donors. Sequencing used immunoSEQ multiplex PCR; TCRdb keeps in-frame clones, though not all of them. This repertoire shows 80,000 to 100,000 clones, around 75% found once; its top ten account for approximately 11%. The specimen was PBMCs. These TCRs come from a young man in good health and CMV-seropositive. CDR3s include the opening cysteine and the closing phenylalanine or tryptophan. D genes are given only for firm matches. Expanded clones get a size class; other rows say once, few or many, or leave the size out.

clone size,D gene,V gene,J gene,CDR3 DNA,CDR3 protein
.,.,TRBV5-1,TRBJ2-7,TGCGCCAGCAGCTTTTCGGTCGACTCCTACGAGCAGTACTTC,CASSFSVDSYEQYF
few,.,TRBV7-9,TRBJ2-7,TGTGCCAGCAGCCTATGGACAAGCTCCTACGAGCAGTACTTC,CASSLWTSSYEQYF
.,.,TRBV28,TRBJ1-2,TGTGCCAGCAGTTTTACGGGACAAGGCGCGGTTGGCTACACCTTC,CASSFTGQGAVGYTF
.,.,TRBV29-1,TRBJ2-3,TGCAGCGTTGTCAGGAGCACAGATACGCAGTATTTT,CSVVRSTDTQYF
.,TRBD2,TRBV27,TRBJ2-1,TGTGCCAGCCAAGGCTATTGGACTAGCGGGGGAGTTGAGCAGTTCTTC,CASQGYWTSGGVEQFF
.,TRBD1,TRBV7-9,TRBJ1-2,TGTGCCAGCAGTCATAGGAACAGGGGAGTCAATGGCTACACCTTC,CASSHRNRGVNGYTF
.,TRBD1,TRBV5-1,TRBJ2-5,TGCGCCAGCAGCTTGGAGATGACAGGGGAGCAGGAGACCCAGTACTTC,CASSLEMTGEQETQYF
.,.,TRBV6-1,TRBJ1-6,TGTGCCAGCAGTGAAACTAGCTGGGGAAGCTCCTATAATTCACCCCTCCACTTT,CASSETSWGSSYNSPLHF
few,.,TRBV30,TRBJ1-5,TGTGCCTGGAGTGGACAGCGCAATCAGCCCCAGCATTTT,CAWSGQRNQPQHF
.,TRBD2,TRBV5-1,TRBJ2-7,TGCGCCAGCAGCTTGAGCGGGGGGGACCACGAGCAGTACTTC,CASSLSGGDHEQYF
.,.,TRBV29-1,TRBJ2-1,TGCAGCGTTGCATCAGATTACAATGAGCAGTTCTTC,CSVASDYNEQFF
.,.,TRBV5-1,TRBJ1-2,TGCGCCAGCAGCACAGAGGGCTATGGCTACACCTTC,CASSTEGYGYTF
.,TRBD2,TRBV6-1,TRBJ2-5,TGTGCCGGGACTAGCGGGGGCGTGGAGACCCAGTACTTC,CAGTSGGVETQYF
.,.,TRBV7-9,TRBJ2-1,TGTGCCAGCAGCTCAACGGGGGTATGGAATGAGCAGTTCTTC,CASSSTGVWNEQFF
.,.,TRBV6-1,TRBJ1-3,TGTGCCAGCAGTGAAGCGGCAGGGAACTCTGGAAACACCATATATTTT,CASSEAAGNSGNTIYF
.,.,TRBV15,TRBJ2-1,TGTGCCACCAGCAGAGTACCCCCTCGGAGTCAAGAACAGTTCTTC,CATSRVPPRSQEQFF
.,.,TRBV18,TRBJ2-7,TGTGCCAGCTCACACACAAGCTCCTACGAGCAGTACTTC,CASSHTSSYEQYF
few,.,TRBV28,TRBJ2-5,TGTGCCAGCAAGGAACTAGGTCGGGGGTCGGAGACCCAGTACTTC,CASKELGRGSETQYF
once,TRBD1,TRBV9,TRBJ1-2,TGTGCCAGCAGCGTCGGGACAGGGGACGGCTACACCTTC,CASSVGTGDGYTF
.,.,TRBV10-1,TRBJ2-3,TGCGCCAGCAGCCGGGACAACGGGAACGCAGATACGCAGTATTTT,CASSRDNGNADTQYF
.,.,TRBV7-8,TRBJ2-7,TGTGCCAGCAGCCTATCTTCGACAGTTTGGGTTACCTACGAGCAGTACTTC,CASSLSSTVWVTYEQYF
once,TRBD1,TRBV2,TRBJ2-7,TGTGCCAGCAGCTCGGGACAGGGAAACTACGAGCAGTACTTC,CASSSGQGNYEQYF
.,.,TRBV4-1,TRBJ1-1,TGCGCCAGCAGCCAAGATTCGAAGGGGATAAAGGCCGAAGCTTTCTTT,CASSQDSKGIKAEAFF
.,TRBD1,TRBV27,TRBJ1-6,TGTGCCAGCAGTTGGACAGGTAGTAATTCACCCCTCCACTTT,CASSWTGSNSPLHF
.,.,TRBV19,TRBJ2-3,TGTGCCAGTACGTTGGGGCAGAGCTCAGATACGCAGTATTTT,CASTLGQSSDTQYF
medium-sized,.,TRBV7-9,TRBJ1-6,TGTGCCAGCAGCTCCCATGAGGCACAGGGATGGGGTTCACCCCTCCACTTT,CASSSHEAQGWGSPLHF
.,TRBD1,TRBV6-6,TRBJ2-1,TGTGCCAGCAGAAGGACAGGGACCTACAATGAGCAGTTCTTC,CASRRTGTYNEQFF
few,.,TRBV6-5,TRBJ1-1,TGTGCCAGCAGTTACAGGCCAGGGGTTCTCCGGACTGAAGCTTTCTTT,CASSYRPGVLRTEAFF
.,.,TRBV15,TRBJ2-3,TGTGCCACCAGCAGAGATCCGGCAGATACGCAGTATTTT,CATSRDPADTQYF
.,.,TRBV30,TRBJ2-2,TGTGCCTGGATTTTAAAGGGGCACCGGGAGCTGTTTTTT,CAWILKGHRELFF
.,TRBD1,TRBV7-8,TRBJ1-2,TGTGCCAGCAGCTTAGCAGGGGGCGGGAGCTACACCTTC,CASSLAGGGSYTF
.,.,TRBV6-5,TRBJ1-3,TGTGCCAGCAGTGGGGCGCTCTCTGGAAACACCATATATTTT,CASSGALSGNTIYF
few,.,TRBV5-1,TRBJ1-1,TGCGCCAGCAGCTTGGTGGGAGCAATAAACACTGAAGCTTTCTTT,CASSLVGAINTEAFF
.,TRBD1,TRBV2,TRBJ1-6,TGTGCCAGCAGGGACAGGGTGGCTAATTCACCCCTCCACTTT,CASRDRVANSPLHF
.,.,TRBV27,TRBJ1-1,TGTGCCAGCAGTGTCCAGGGGCAAGGGAACACTGAAGCTTTCTTT,CASSVQGQGNTEAFF
.,TRBD1,TRBV6-5,TRBJ1-5,TGTGCCAGCAGTATTGGACAGGGCAGCAATCAGCCCCAGCATTTT,CASSIGQGSNQPQHF
few,TRBD2,TRBV2,TRBJ2-7,TGTGCCAGCAGTGTAGGGAGGGAGGCTTGGTACGAGCAGTACTTC,CASSVGREAWYEQYF
.,TRBD1,TRBV30,TRBJ2-2,TGTGCCTGGACGACCGGGACAGGGGCCCACACCGGGGAGCTGTTTTTT,CAWTTGTGAHTGELFF
.,TRBD1,TRBV19,TRBJ2-2,TGTGCCCATCCCGGGGGGACAGGGGACACCGGGGAGCTGTTTTTT,CAHPGGTGDTGELFF
.,.,TRBV9,TRBJ1-1,TGTGCCAGCAGCGTAGAAGAACAACGGAACACTGAAGCTTTCTTT,CASSVEEQRNTEAFF
few,.,TRBV9,TRBJ1-2,TGTGCCAGCAGCGGGCAGTTGCCGCCGGGCTACACCTTC,CASSGQLPPGYTF
.,.,TRBV11-2,TRBJ1-1,TGTGCCAGCAGCTTAGGGGGGGGCGGAACTGAAGCTTTCTTT,CASSLGGGGTEAFF
.,.,TRBV18,TRBJ1-4,TGTGCCAGCTCACCACGGGGCACTAATGAAAAACTGTTTTTT,CASSPRGTNEKLFF
.,.,TRBV5-6,TRBJ1-4,TGTGCCAGCAGCTTGGCCAGGTTGACTAATGAAAAACTGTTTTTT,CASSLARLTNEKLFF
.,.,TRBV5-1,TRBJ2-2,TGCGCCAGCAGCTTTTCGGGCGGGGCCAACACCGGGGAGCTGTTTTTT,CASSFSGGANTGELFF
.,TRBD1,TRBV10-3,TRBJ1-1,TGTGCCATCTACAGGGGCACTGAAGCTTTCTTT,CAIYRGTEAFF
.,.,TRBV19,TRBJ1-5,TGTGCCAGCGAGGCGGATAGCAATCAGCCCCAGCATTTT,CASEADSNQPQHF